This is a list of T cell receptor beta chains from one sample in a study of blood T cell repertoires in COVID-19. Assay used: immunoSEQ multiplex PCR; TCRdb lists only in-frame clones, some missing. In the table there are roughly 330,000 clones, around 87% of which are singletons. Sequencing was performed on PBMCs or T cells enriched from blood (not recorded which). The receptors here all came from a woman aged 25 to 39 who had recovered from COVID-19. CDR3s include the opening cysteine and the closing phenylalanine or tryptophan. The D gene is left open where the match is weak. Clone size is shown for a subset of rows, as once, few, many or a class of expanded clone.

j_call | d_call | v_call | clone_size | cdr3_aa | cdr3_nt
TRBJ2-5 | TRBD1 | TRBV4-3 | once | CASSQDRGSGVTQYF | TGCGCCAGCAGCCAGGACAGGGGATCGGGAGTGACCCAGTACTTC
TRBJ1-1 | NA | TRBV4-1 | NA | CASSQEGPRNTEAFF | TGCGCCAGCAGCCAGGAGGGACCGAGGAACACTGAAGCTTTCTTT
TRBJ1-1 | NA | TRBV9 | once | CASSVGLENTEAFF | TGTGCCAGCAGCGTAGGGCTAGAGAACACTGAAGCTTTCTTT
TRBJ1-3 | NA | TRBV18 | NA | CASSLDRSSGNTIYF | TGTGCCAGCTCACTCGACAGGTCCTCTGGAAACACCATATATTTT
TRBJ2-5 | NA | TRBV9 | NA | CASSPEGIARYQETQYF | TGTGCCAGCAGCCCGGAGGGGATAGCGAGGTACCAAGAGACCCAGTACTTC
TRBJ2-1 | TRBD2 | TRBV30 | NA | CAWTQLAGVDEQFF | TGTGCCTGGACTCAATTAGCGGGGGTGGATGAGCAGTTCTTC
TRBJ1-1 | NA | TRBV28 | NA | CASSFPTEAFF | TGTGCCAGCAGTTTTCCTACTGAAGCTTTCTTT
TRBJ1-4 | NA | TRBV5-5 | once | CASSLGVKEKLFF | TGTGCCAGCAGCTTGGGAGTTAAGGAAAAACTGTTTTTT
TRBJ1-2 | TRBD1 | TRBV7-2 | NA | CASSPTGNHYGYTF | TGTGCCAGCAGCCCGACAGGGAACCACTATGGCTACACCTTC
TRBJ1-6 | TRBD1 | TRBV2 | NA | CASSQGAGTPLHF | TGTGCCAGCAGTCAGGGGGCAGGAACACCCCTCCACTTT
TRBJ2-7 | TRBD1 | TRBV12-5 | once | CASGTGQGYEQYF | TGTGCTAGTGGCACAGGACAGGGCTACGAGCAGTACTTC
TRBJ1-2 | TRBD1 | TRBV18 | NA | CASSPPQGGNYGYTF | TGTGCCAGCTCACCACCTCAGGGGGGAAACTATGGCTACACCTTC
TRBJ2-7 | NA | TRBV18 | NA | CASSLGTSKREQYF | TGTGCCAGCTCACTCGGGACTTCAAAGCGGGAGCAGTACTTC
TRBJ1-5 | TRBD1 | TRBV11-2 | NA | CASSLTGVGQPQHF | TGTGCCAGCAGCTTGACAGGGGTTGGTCAGCCCCAGCATTTT
TRBJ1-2 | TRBD1 | TRBV10-3 | NA | CAISDDRVWGGYTF | TGTGCCATCAGTGACGACAGGGTCTGGGGCGGCTACACCTTC